This T cell receptor beta chain was documented in a study of metastatic and nonmetastatic thyroid tumors. For the study at large: Repertoire comparisons spanned blood and tumor or nodule tissue from malignant and benign thyroid patients. Study outcomes and limitations: A significant increase in TCR beta diversity was reportedly seen in malignant thyroid tumors relative to benign nodules, in blood and tumor.

Prior to thyroid surgery, none of the patients had received any treatment. The junction had 8 bases not matched to a gene; V was cut back by 3 bases and J by 5 bases. This CDR3 spans 15 amino acids. Germline lookup yields CDR1 SGHNT and CDR2 YENEEA. Per the original data handling: A papillary thyroid cancer distant-metastasis classifier was built from CDR3 differences across clinicopathological groups. TCRdb re-called the PCR reads through MiXCR. TCRdb's processing, not the study's, gives the V and J calls here. The table records approximately 13,000 clones, 9% to 13% of them present only once. The sample holds many counts of this clone. The antigen remains undetermined. Other nucleotide sequences in the sample specify the same CDR3.

Specimen: blood. The chain recombines TRBV11-3 with TRBJ2-5, with 8 bases matching TRBD1. The clonotype comes from a female donor with papillary thyroid cancer or a benign thyroid nodule (not recorded which). Some clones in this sample may be carry-over from other donors' samples. The CDR3 sequence: CASSLGTGVSETQYF. In nucleotides, the CDR3 is TGTGCCAGCAGCTTGGGGACAGGTGTTTCGGAGACCCAGTACTTC.